A selection of T cell receptor beta chains follows, all from one sample in a study of type 1 regulatory T cells. MiXCR, applied by TCRdb to the reads, yields one record per CDR3 protein. Of 2,500 to 4,000 distinct CDR3 sequences listed, roughly 7.7% are singletons. Their antigens are not known. The material sequenced was cultured T cells, either the whole culture or a sorted T cell fraction (not recorded which). These receptors all come from a human donor in good health. CDR3s include the opening cysteine and the closing phenylalanine or tryptophan. The order of the fields is J gene, D gene, V gene, clone size, CDR3 protein, CDR3 DNA. A D gene is named only where the DNA matches it firmly. The size of a clone is reported for some rows only, either as once, few or many, or as a class for expanded clones.

J gene: TRBJ2-5
D gene: .
V gene: TRBV30
clone size: many
CDR3 protein: CAWTDFEETQYF
CDR3 DNA: TGTGCCTGGACAGATTTTGAGGAGACCCAGTACTTC

J gene: TRBJ1-5
D gene: TRBD1
V gene: TRBV6-2/TRBV6-3
clone size: medium-sized
CDR3 protein: CASTPFWGQGSNQPQHF
CDR3 DNA: TGTGCCAGCACTCCGTTTTGGGGACAGGGTTCCAATCAGCCCCAGCATTTT

J gene: TRBJ2-2
D gene: TRBD1
V gene: TRBV5-4
clone size: many
CDR3 protein: CASSSTGGGTGELFF
CDR3 DNA: TGTGCCAGCAGCTCTACAGGGGGCGGGACCGGGGAGCTGTTTTTT

J gene: TRBJ2-1
D gene: TRBD2
V gene: TRBV7-8
clone size: medium-sized
CDR3 protein: CASSPRRIAGYNEQFF
CDR3 DNA: TGTGCCAGCAGCCCTAGAAGAATAGCGGGGTACAATGAGCAGTTCTTC

J gene: TRBJ1-2
D gene: TRBD1
V gene: TRBV27
clone size: medium-sized
CDR3 protein: CASSLPRRTGSTIYGYTF
CDR3 DNA: TGTGCCAGCAGCCTCCCACGCCGGACAGGCTCTACCATCTATGGCTACACCTTC

J gene: TRBJ2-7
D gene: .
V gene: TRBV20-1
clone size: medium-sized
CDR3 protein: CSAGFGGMNYEQYF
CDR3 DNA: TGCAGTGCTGGGTTTGGGGGGATGAACTACGAGCAGTACTTC

J gene: TRBJ2-7
D gene: .
V gene: TRBV20-1
clone size: medium-sized
CDR3 protein: CSAKRAPYEQYF
CDR3 DNA: TGCAGTGCCAAGCGAGCCCCCTACGAGCAGTACTTC

J gene: TRBJ2-5
D gene: TRBD2
V gene: TRBV20-1
clone size: .
CDR3 protein: CSARRGEAGVPPETQYF
CDR3 DNA: TGCAGTGCGAGAAGGGGTGAGGCGGGAGTCCCTCCAGAGACCCAGTACTTC

J gene: TRBJ2-1
D gene: TRBD2
V gene: TRBV7-9
clone size: large
CDR3 protein: CASSLVAGVPNEQFF
CDR3 DNA: TGTGCCAGCAGCTTAGTTGCGGGAGTGCCAAATGAGCAGTTCTTC

J gene: TRBJ1-2
D gene: TRBD1
V gene: TRBV13
clone size: medium-sized
CDR3 protein: CASSPTDRDGGYTF
CDR3 DNA: TGTGCCAGCAGCCCAACCGACAGGGACGGTGGCTACACCTTC

J gene: TRBJ2-3
D gene: .
V gene: TRBV7-3
clone size: .
CDR3 protein: CASSLDGGRTDTQYF
CDR3 DNA: TGTGCCAGCAGCTTAGATGGCGGCCGCACAGATACGCAGTATTTT

J gene: TRBJ2-4
D gene: .
V gene: TRBV10-3
clone size: many
CDR3 protein: CAISELRVKSGGSKNIQYF
CDR3 DNA: TGTGCCATCAGTGAGCTGCGGGTTAAATCGGGTGGATCCAAAAACATTCAGTACTTC

J gene: TRBJ1-6
D gene: .
V gene: TRBV5-1
clone size: medium-sized
CDR3 protein: CASSASTTNNSPLHF
CDR3 DNA: TGCGCCAGCAGCGCGTCGACAACAAATAATTCACCCCTCCACTTT

J gene: TRBJ2-3
D gene: TRBD2
V gene: TRBV20-1
clone size: medium-sized
CDR3 protein: CSARGGGRRDTQYF
CDR3 DNA: TGCAGTGCTAGAGGAGGCGGGAGAAGGGATACGCAGTATTTT

J gene: TRBJ2-3
D gene: .
V gene: TRBV11-2
clone size: medium-sized
CDR3 protein: CASSLGETGTDTQYF
CDR3 DNA: TGTGCCAGCAGCTTGGGCGAAACCGGCACAGATACGCAGTATTTT

J gene: TRBJ2-4
D gene: .
V gene: TRBV7-2
clone size: medium-sized
CDR3 protein: CASSLEAGMDIQYF
CDR3 DNA: TGTGCCAGCAGCTTAGAGGCAGGGATGGACATTCAGTACTTC

J gene: TRBJ2-7
D gene: .
V gene: TRBV5-1
clone size: medium-sized
CDR3 protein: CASRINTRSSDEQYF
CDR3 DNA: TGCGCCAGCAGAATCAATACTAGGAGTTCAGACGAGCAGTACTTC

J gene: TRBJ2-3
D gene: TRBD2
V gene: TRBV20-1
clone size: medium-sized
CDR3 protein: CSASRGSWGTDTQYF
CDR3 DNA: TGCAGTGCTAGTCGCGGGAGTTGGGGCACAGATACGCAGTATTTT